Listed here is a single T cell receptor beta chain. What it binds is unknown. The DNA input per sorted-subset replicate PCR was about 0.2 ug, corresponding to 25,000 to 35,000 T cell genomes. Generated by immunoSEQ multiplex PCR, the TCRdb table keeps only in-frame clones and is missing some. Altogether 2 million to 2.5 million clones are present, more than 90% being singletons, with the ten largest covering over 0.1%. A CD45RA+ naive subset and a CD45RA-negative memory subset were split from CD4+ cells. The source of the sample is a study of shared clonotypes between healthy human individuals. General study findings and limits: Tissue TCR repertoires likely differ from these blood-only repertoires. Limited genetic and exposure-history diversity came from having few donors.

The trim removed 3 bases at V and 4 bases at J, leaving 3 bases unmatched. The CDR3 is 15 residues long. Germline CDR1 and CDR2: MDHEN and SYDVKM. J is TRBJ2-2 and V is TRBV28, with 9 bases fitting TRBD1. The clonotype comes from a man between 18 and 29 years old in good health. The material sequenced was naive CD4+ T cells sorted from blood. Regarding subset: CD45RA+ positively selected. The CDR3 sequence is CASSLGDRATGELFF. The CDR3 nucleotides are TGTGCCAGCAGTTTGGGGGACAGGGCCACCGGGGAGCTGTTTTTT. Drawing the rest from reference TRBV28 and TRBJ2-2, the complete variable domain is DVKVTQSSRYLVKRTGEKVFLECVQDMDHENMFWYRQDPGLGLRLIYFSYDVKMKEKGDIPEGYSVSREKKERFSLILESASTNQTSMYLCASSLGDRATGELFFGEGSRLTVL.